This T cell receptor (beta chain) derives from a study of blood T cells in healthy people across ages. For the second PCR, which ran for 7 to 11 cycles, a sample-barcoded 5' primer and a J-beta primer mix were used. One entry per CDR3 protein, called by TCRdb with MiXCR from the 5' RACE reads. The sample lists about 1.1 million distinct CDR3 sequences, 35% to 40% occurring once. The sample holds many counts of this clonotype. Each donor was a healthy Caucasian individual from Russia, aged roughly 6 to 100. This TCR was recovered from a young man in good health. The source material was blood.

DNA for the CDR3: TGTGCCAGCAGTTACGACACTTACAATGAGCAGTTCTTC. Protein sequence: CASSYDTYNEQFF. The chain is built from TRBV6-5 and TRBJ2-1; D gene ambiguous. Germline values: CDR1 MNHEY, CDR2 SVGAGI. The CDR3 length is 13 residues. Deletions cut 2 bases from V and 4 bases from J, with 6 bases between.